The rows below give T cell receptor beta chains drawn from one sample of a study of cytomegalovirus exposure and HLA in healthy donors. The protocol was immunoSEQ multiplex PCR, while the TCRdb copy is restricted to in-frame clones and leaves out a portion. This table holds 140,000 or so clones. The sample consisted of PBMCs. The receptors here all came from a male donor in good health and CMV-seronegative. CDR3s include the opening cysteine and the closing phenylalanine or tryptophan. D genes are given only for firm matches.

CDR3 DNA: TGTGCCAGCAGTTACTTGGGGGCTGATCAGCCCCAGCATTTT
CDR3 protein: CASSYLGADQPQHF
J gene: TRBJ1-5
D gene: -
V gene: TRBV6-5

CDR3 DNA: TGTGCCAGCAGTCCCTTGATCTTGGGACAGGGGATAGGAGCTTTCTTT
CDR3 protein: CASSPLILGQGIGAFF
J gene: TRBJ1-1
D gene: TRBD1
V gene: TRBV27

CDR3 DNA: TGCAGCGTAGGACTAGCGGGATTGGAGACCCAGTACTTC
CDR3 protein: CSVGLAGLETQYF
J gene: TRBJ2-5
D gene: TRBD2
V gene: TRBV29-1

CDR3 DNA: TGTGCCAGCAGTGGACAGGGGAATCAGCCCCAGCATTTT
CDR3 protein: CASSGQGNQPQHF
J gene: TRBJ1-5
D gene: TRBD1
V gene: TRBV28

CDR3 DNA: TGTGCCACCACCCACTGGACTAGCGGGCCCTACAATGAGCAGTTCTTC
CDR3 protein: CATTHWTSGPYNEQFF
J gene: TRBJ2-1
D gene: TRBD2
V gene: TRBV15

CDR3 DNA: TGCGCCAGCAGCTTGGGACAGGGGAAAGGTGAAAAACTGTTTTTT
CDR3 protein: CASSLGQGKGEKLFF
J gene: TRBJ1-4
D gene: TRBD1
V gene: TRBV5-1

CDR3 DNA: TGTGCCAGCAGCGCGGCCAGGCAGGGCAGCGAGCCCCAGCATTTT
CDR3 protein: CASSAARQGSEPQHF
J gene: TRBJ1-5
D gene: -
V gene: TRBV6-5

CDR3 DNA: TGTGCCTGGACACCCGCGGGCCTCGGATTCACAGATACGCAGTATTTT
CDR3 protein: CAWTPAGLGFTDTQYF
J gene: TRBJ2-3
D gene: -
V gene: TRBV30

CDR3 DNA: TGTGCCAGCAGCCCCCGCACAGGTACGCAGTATTTT
CDR3 protein: CASSPRTGTQYF
J gene: TRBJ2-3
D gene: -
V gene: TRBV9

CDR3 DNA: TGCAGTGCTAGCGGCGGCCCTGAAGCTTTCTTT
CDR3 protein: CSASGGPEAFF
J gene: TRBJ1-1
D gene: -
V gene: TRBV20-1

CDR3 DNA: TGCGCCAGCAGCTTGGGGACAGGCACAGATACGCAGTATTTT
CDR3 protein: CASSLGTGTDTQYF
J gene: TRBJ2-3
D gene: -
V gene: TRBV5-1